This entry features one T cell receptor (beta chain) sequence. Germline loops: CDR1 LGHDT, CDR2 YNNKEL (reference sequence). The CDR3 runs 17 residues. Trimming took 7 bases from V and 2 from J; bases not matched to a gene: 12. In the authors' workflow: Reference gene primer amplification yielded estimated nucleated cell counts. Profiling relied on immunoSEQ multiplex PCR, and the TCRdb table lists in-frame clones only, not all of them. That table gives V, J and clone size, and the DNA gave D and trimming. The sample yields roughly 64,000 clones, about 70% seen once. This sample is drawn from a study of blood T cell repertoires in COVID-19. Looking at the study overall: From T cells, B-cell-depleted T cells, or PBMCs came the material, which was cDNA or gDNA.

The sequence came from a human donor in a cohort sampled during active COVID-19. The sequenced sample was peripheral blood. The chain has TRBV3-1 (or the pseudogene TRBV3-2) and TRBJ2-3; 10 bases align to TRBD2. The CDR3 protein is CASTPGTSDLFTDTQYF. The CDR3 nucleotides read TGTGCCAGCACCCCCGGGACTAGCGACTTATTCACAGATACGCAGTATTTT.